The rows below give T cell receptor beta chains drawn from one sample of a study of vaccination effects on CD4 cells after COVID-19. Profiling relied on immunoSEQ multiplex PCR, and the TCRdb table lists in-frame clones only, not all of them. The data hold 65,000 to 90,000 clones, with approximately 74% observed a single time. The antigens for these receptors are not known. The sequences come from CD4+ T cells from PBMCs cultured with HCoV-NL63 spike peptides, collected before COVID-19 vaccination. These receptors originate from a human donor who received a COVID-19 vaccine. The CDR3 runs from the conserved cysteine through the conserved F or W. Fields, in order: clone size, V gene, J gene, D gene, CDR3 DNA, CDR3 protein. D genes are given only for firm matches. Some rows have no size entry. The others give once, few or many, or a class for an expanded clone.

.	TRBV7-2	TRBJ2-5	.	TGTGCGCCGATTCCGGGCAGGGGTGTACAAGAGACCCAGTACTTC	CAPIPGRGVQETQYF
once	TRBV7-2	TRBJ2-5	.	TGTGCCAGCAGCTCCGGACCGATCCAAGAGACCCAGTACTTC	CASSSGPIQETQYF
.	TRBV5-1	TRBJ2-5	.	TGCGCCAGCAGCTTGGATTCGGTTTGGGAGACCCAGTACTTC	CASSLDSVWETQYF
.	TRBV27	TRBJ2-1	.	TGTGCCAGCAAAATGTGGGGCAATGAGCAGTTCTTC	CASKMWGNEQFF
.	TRBV6-6	TRBJ1-3	.	TGTGCCAGCAGTTTCCCCATGACCGGATCTGGAAACACCATATATTTT	CASSFPMTGSGNTIYF
.	TRBV2	TRBJ1-5	.	TGTGCCAGCAGTTCGGGGGTTTGGAATCAGCCCCAGCATTTT	CASSSGVWNQPQHF
.	TRBV9	TRBJ2-2	TRBD2	TGTGCCAGCAGCGCCGGGACTAGCGGGTACACCGGGGAGCTGTTTTTT	CASSAGTSGYTGELFF
.	TRBV7-9	TRBJ2-1	TRBD2	TGTGCCAGCAGCTTAGCCCCCGGGGGGGGGTACAATGAGCAGTTCTTC	CASSLAPGGGYNEQFF
.	TRBV4-2	TRBJ2-6	.	TGTGCCAGCAGCCAAGCCCAGGTGGGGGCCAACGTCCTGACTTTC	CASSQAQVGANVLTF
.	TRBV7-2	TRBJ2-5	.	TGTGCCAGCAGCCCTCAGTCTTCTCCCAGGATGGAGACCCAGTACTTC	CASSPQSSPRMETQYF
.	TRBV5-8	TRBJ1-4	.	TGTGCCAGCAGCTTGAGGGGGTCCTACAGTCAAGCGGGGAAACTGTTTTTT	CASSLRGSYSQAGKLFF
.	TRBV11-2	TRBJ2-2	.	TGTGCCAGCAGCTCCGGCCCCGACAGAAGCGGGGAGCTGTTTTTT	CASSSGPDRSGELFF
.	TRBV7-3	TRBJ1-1	.	TGTGCCAGCAGCCTTCGACGACTGAACACTGAAGCTTTCTTT	CASSLRRLNTEAFF
.	TRBV20-1	TRBJ2-3	.	TGCAGTGCTAGTGATCAGGACTTCGGTACGCAGTATTTT	CSASDQDFGTQYF
.	TRBV20-1	TRBJ2-3	.	TGCAGTGCTGGATTCACAGATACGCAGTATTTT	CSAGFTDTQYF
.	TRBV3-1/TRBV3-2	TRBJ1-6	TRBD1	TGTGCCAGCAGCCAAGGGTTACAGGGGGCGAATTCACCCCTCCACTTT	CASSQGLQGANSPLHF
.	TRBV5-1	TRBJ2-5	.	TGCGCCAGCAGCTTGGTAGGGGTACAAGAGACCCAGTACTTC	CASSLVGVQETQYF
.	TRBV29-1	TRBJ1-3	.	TGCAGCGTTGAACTTGGGGTAAACACCATATATTTT	CSVELGVNTIYF
many	TRBV5-8	TRBJ2-3	.	TGTGCCTCCCCGAATAATCCGGGGGAGACAGCTAGCACAGATACGCAGTATTTT	CASPNNPGETASTDTQYF
.	TRBV4-1	TRBJ2-3	.	TGCGCCAGCAGCCAAGGTTGGGCCCAAGAGGGGCAGTATTTT	CASSQGWAQEGQYF
.	TRBV18	TRBJ2-2	.	TGTGCCAGCTCACCACCGCGTGGGGGAGCGAACACCGGGGAGCTGTTTTTT	CASSPPRGGANTGELFF
.	TRBV5-1	TRBJ2-3	TRBD2	TGCGCCAGCAGCAGAAGACTAGCGGAAAACACAGATACGCAGTATTTT	CASSRRLAENTDTQYF
.	TRBV18	TRBJ2-1	TRBD1	TGTGCCAGCTCAACCGGACAGGGTCGGCACAATGAGCAGTTCTTC	CASSTGQGRHNEQFF